These 24 T cell receptor beta chains came from one sample sequenced in a study of PD-1 blockade in classical Hodgkin lymphoma. The repertoire was sequenced with immunoSEQ multiplex PCR; TCRdb's copy has only in-frame clones and lacks some. The repertoire holds approximately 30,000 clones, 80% seen once, with 15% to 20% in the top ten. Sample time point: cycle 4 day 1 (C4D1), after more than 5 weeks of nivolumab. All the patients suffered relapse after autologous stem cell transplantation, and brentuximab vedotin exposure differed. The source was peripheral blood mononuclear cells (PBMCs), collected before the fourth cycle of nivolumab. These receptors came from a human donor with classical Hodgkin lymphoma.

The chain joins TRBV9 to TRBJ1-1, with a tentative D call TRBD1 (6 bases). Germline loops: CDR1 SGDLS, CDR2 YYNGEE. CDR3 length: 15 amino acids. Trimming took off 4 bases at V and 1 base at J, with 14 bases between the two ends. The CDR3 region is CASSPEGGANTEAFF. CDR3 in DNA: TGTGCCAGCAGCCCAGAGGGGGGAGCGAACACTGAAGCTTTCTTT.

V is TRBV5-1 and J is TRBJ1-2, with D unresolved. The V gene's germline CDR1 is SGHRS and CDR2 YFSETQ. The CDR3 is made up of 13 amino acids. V dropped 4 bases and J dropped 4 bases, with 11 bases sitting between them. The CDR3 DNA reads as TGCGCCAGCAGCCCAGACCACCCCTATGGCTACACCTTC. The encoded protein is CASSPDHPYGYTF.

The V gene is TRBV5-1, the J gene TRBJ2-7; D remains ambiguous. There are 11 residues in the CDR3. V gave up 4 bases and J gave up 4 bases, with 6 bases separating them. Per the germline V gene, CDR1 is SGHRS and CDR2 is YFSETQ. The CDR3 sequence is CASSTHYEQYF. In DNA form, the CDR3 reads TGCGCCAGCAGCACCCATTACGAGCAGTACTTC.

V usage is TRBV7-8 and J usage is TRBJ1-1; maybe TRBD1 (5 bases). Trimming took 4 bases from V and 6 from J, leaving 12 bases between them. The germline CDR1 and CDR2 sequences are SGHVS and FQNEAQ. The CDR3 extends over 13 amino acids. The CDR3 region is CASSSPGRAEAFF. The CDR3 nucleotides read TGTGCCAGCAGCTCTCCAGGGCGAGCTGAAGCTTTCTTT.

The V and J genes are TRBV6-5 and TRBJ2-7, with TRBD2 as a possible D gene (5 bases). Deletions cut 2 bases from V and 6 bases from J, with 17 bases between. Germline assignment: CDR1 MNHEY and CDR2 SVGAGI. CDR3 length: 15 residues. The CDR3 here is CASSYLLGEASEQYF. Written as DNA, the CDR3 is TGTGCCAGCAGTTACCTCTTGGGAGAAGCCTCCGAGCAGTACTTC.

The chain is built from TRBV5-5 and TRBJ2-7; D might be TRBD1 (6 bases). CDR1 SGHKS and CDR2 YYEKEE come from the germline V gene (reference sequence). The CDR3 is 13 amino acids. Trimming removed 1 base at V and 2 bases at J, with 7 bases between. CDR3 in DNA: TGTGCCAGCAGCTTGAGGGGGACCTACGAGCAGTACTTC. Translating gives CASSLRGTYEQYF.

The chain carries TRBV5-1 and TRBJ2-7, with D possibly TRBD1 on 7 matching bases. The germline CDR1 and CDR2 sequences are SGHRS and YFSETQ. Trimming pared 4 bases from V and 7 bases from J, leaving 15 bases between. The CDR3 is 13 amino acids. The CDR3 region has the DNA TGCGCCAGCAGCCCGGGCCCAGGGGGGGAGCAGTACTTC. Protein product: CASSPGPGGEQYF.

In nucleotides, the CDR3 is TGTGCCAGTAGTCGGGCAGAACAAGAGACCCAGTACTTC. It yields the protein CASSRAEQETQYF. This sequence joins TRBV19 and TRBJ2-5; the D is unclear. The length of the CDR3 is 13 residues. Germline CDR1 LNHDA, CDR2 SQIVND (reference sequence). The V and J ends lost 5 bases and 2 bases respectively, with 9 bases between them.

The J gene is TRBJ2-7, the V gene TRBV18, with a tentative D call TRBD2 (6 bases). CDR1 is KGHSH, CDR2 LQKENI, per germline. This CDR3 spans 13 amino acids. V was shortened by 2 bases and J by 3 bases, with 8 bases between the two germline ends. The CDR3 nucleotides are TGTGCCAGCTCACCAGGGGGAGGCTACGAGCAGTACTTC. It is translated as CASSPGGGYEQYF.

The chain carries TRBV11-2 and TRBJ2-7; 10 positions match TRBD1. V lost 4 bases, J lost 6 bases, and 6 bases stayed unmatched. The CDR3 has 14 residues. Germline CDR1 is SGHAT and CDR2 is FQNNGV. The CDR3 DNA reads as TGTGCCAGCAGCTCGGGACAGGGGTATATCGAGCAGTACTTC. It translates to CASSSGQGYIEQYF.

CDR3 region: CASSGQAVFDGYTF. DNA for the CDR3: TGTGCCAGCAGTGGACAGGCTGTGTTCGATGGCTACACCTTC. The rearrangement links TRBV6-1 to TRBJ1-2; D is perhaps TRBD1 (6 bases). With 4 bases removed from V and 6 bases from J, the gap between germline ends came to 15 bases. Germline V gene lookup returns CDR1 MNHNS and CDR2 SASEGT. The CDR3 has 14 amino acids.

This clone was seen a handful of times. This chain connects TRBV18 to TRBJ2-7, with 10 bases aligning to TRBD2. The ends lost 5 bases at V and 1 base at J; junction bases unmatched: 2. Germline CDR1 is KGHSH and CDR2 is LQKENI. CDR3 length: 14 residues. CDR3 bases: TGTGCCAGCTCAACTAGCGGGGTTTCCTACGAGCAGTACTTC. It specifies CASSTSGVSYEQYF.

The V and J genes are TRBV19 and TRBJ1-1; the match to TRBD1 covers 8 bases. The CDR3 consists of 14 residues. V lost 10 bases and J lost 4; bases outside the gene matches: 11. Germline assignment: CDR1 LNHDA and CDR2 SQIVND (reference sequence). CDR3 sequence: CATKTPDRVTEAFF. The CDR3 bases are TGTGCCACCAAGACCCCGGACAGGGTCACTGAAGCTTTCTTT. The full variable domain, rest sourced from reference TRBV19 and TRBJ1-1, is DGGITQSPKYLFRKEGQNVTLSCEQNLNHDAMYWYRQDPGQGLRLIYYSQIVNDFQKGDIAEGYSVSREKKESFPLTVTSAQKNPTAFYLCATKTPDRVTEAFFGQGTRLTVV.

This chain links TRBV5-4 with TRBJ1-2; the D gene is possibly TRBD1 (5 bases). V was pared by 2 bases and J by 6 bases, with 14 bases between. The germline gives CDR1 SGHNT, CDR2 YYREEE (reference sequence). This CDR3 is built from 14 residues. The CDR3 loop is CASSLNSGNNGYTF. CDR3 DNA sequence: TGTGCCAGCAGCTTAAATTCAGGGAATAATGGCTACACCTTC. The full variable domain, its missing parts supplied by reference TRBV5-4 and TRBJ1-2, is ETGVTQSPTHLIKTRGQQVTLRCSSQSGHNTVSWYQQALGQGPQFIFQYYREEENGRGNFPPRFSGLQFPNYSSELNVNALELDDSALYLCASSLNSGNNGYTFGSGTRLTVV.

The CDR3 bases are TGCGCCAGCAGCCAAGCCGGAGGGACAGGGCGCACAGATACGCAGTATTTT. Translated: CASSQAGGTGRTDTQYF. The rearrangement joins TRBV4-1 to TRBJ2-3, with TRBD1 matching 9 bases. Germline CDR1 is MGHRA and CDR2 is YSYEKL. J was trimmed by 1 base and V by 1 base; bases with no gene match: 6. This CDR3 has 17 residues.

This clone was recorded only once. The chain has TRBV11-3 and TRBJ2-1, with D maybe TRBD1 (6 bases). From germline, CDR1 is SGHNT and CDR2 YENEEA. This CDR3 is 11 amino acids long. V gave up 5 bases and J gave up 8 bases, with 7 bases separating them. The DNA of the CDR3 is TGTGCCAGCAGCAAGGGGGATGAGCAGTTCTTC. The encoded protein is CASSKGDEQFF.

V gene TRBV5-1 combines with J gene TRBJ2-2; no clear D. Trimming removed 4 bases at V and 4 bases at J, with 14 bases between. The CDR3 totals 15 residues. CDR1 and CDR2 from the germline V gene are SGHRS and YFSETQ. The CDR3 nucleotides read TGCGCCAGCAGCACCTCTTCCGCAGGCACCGGGGAGCTGTTTTTT. Residues: CASSTSSAGTGELFF. The entire variable domain, with the rest obtained from reference TRBV5-1 and TRBJ2-2, is as follows: KAGVTQTPRYLIKTRGQQVTLSCSPISGHRSVSWYQQTPGQGLQFLFEYFSETQRNKGNFPGRFSGRQFSNSRSEMNVSTLELGDSALYLCASSTSSAGTGELFFGEGSRLTVL.

The chain couples TRBV15 to TRBJ2-1; 9 nucleotides align to TRBD1. V lost 3 bases and J lost 9; bases outside the gene matches: 6. This CDR3 spans 14 amino acids. CDR1 is LNHNV and CDR2 is YYDKDF in the germline V gene (reference sequence). CDR3 in DNA: TGTGCCACCAGCAGGGGGACAGGGACCCCTGAGCAGTTCTTC. It encodes CATSRGTGTPEQFF.

The chain links TRBV6-1 to TRBJ1-1; 8 bases align to TRBD1. With V trimmed by 3 bases and J by 4 bases, 1 base remained unmatched. The germline V gene encodes CDR1 MNHNS and CDR2 SASEGT. CDR3 size: 13 residues. DNA of the CDR3: TGTGCCAGCAGTGACACAGGGGGCACTGAAGCTTTCTTT. It is translated as CASSDTGGTEAFF.

The chain recombines TRBV2 with TRBJ1-5; D perhaps matches TRBD1 (6 bases). CDR3 length: 15 amino acids. The V gene's germline CDR1 is SNHLY and CDR2 FYNNEI. V lost 6 bases, J lost 3 bases, and 15 bases lay in between. The CDR3 reads CASRETGQFNQPQHF. In DNA, the CDR3 is TGTGCCAGCAGGGAAACGGGACAATTCAATCAGCCCCAGCATTTT.

This clone was counted a few times. The gene calls are TRBV30 and TRBJ1-6, with D unclear. Trimming took off 0 bases at V and 7 bases at J, with 13 bases between the two ends. This CDR3 is built from 15 residues. CDR1 and CDR2 from the germline V gene are GTSNPN and SVGIG (reference sequence). The CDR3 spells CAWSVWLRGNSPLHF. CDR3 DNA sequence: TGTGCCTGGAGTGTATGGTTGCGAGGAAATTCACCCCTCCACTTT.

The chain employs TRBV6-5 and TRBJ2-7; TRBD1 aligns across 8 bases. CDR3 length: 12 amino acids. V trimming: 5 bases; J trimming: 6 bases; junction bases outside the gene matches: 3. Germline CDR1 and CDR2: MNHEY and SVGAGI. CDR3 DNA: TGTGCCAGCAGTAATACAGGGGGCGAGCAGTACTTC. It is translated as CASSNTGGEQYF.

This sequence joins TRBV7-8 and TRBJ2-1; 7 nucleotides align to TRBD2. The V gene end was trimmed by 5 bases and the J gene end by 16 bases; junction bases not matched to a gene: 14. Germline V gives CDR1 SGHVS, CDR2 FQNEAQ. This CDR3 spans 13 amino acids. CDR3 loop: CASSQMSSGSSFF. CDR3 DNA: TGTGCCAGCAGCCAAATGAGTAGCGGGTCGTCTTTCTTC.

The rearrangement joins TRBV4-2 to TRBJ2-3, with TRBD2 identical over 7 bases. Germline trimming cut 0 bases from V and 2 bases from J; bases unmatched to any gene: 8. This CDR3 is built from 17 residues. CDR1 LGHNA and CDR2 YNFKEQ come from the germline V gene. CDR3 sequence reads: CASSQDVRTSHTDTQYF. Here the CDR3 DNA reads TGTGCCAGCAGCCAAGACGTCCGGACTAGTCACACAGATACGCAGTATTTT.